This note documents a single T cell receptor beta chain sequence. No antigen is known for it. No qualities accompany the bases; no much larger clone lies one base away. This specimen comes from a study of T and B cells in COVID-19 patients (TCRdb year 2020). A note on the overall study: In this study, adaptive immunity was profiled in COVID-19 patients who either had active infection or had recovered, using TRB and IGH repertoire sequencing of peripheral blood. A recovered cohort was made up of 19 patients contributing 20 to 25 samples, mostly after mild to moderate COVID-19 managed as outpatients. Median age was approximately 35 years in the recovered cohort versus around 62 years in the active-infection cohort. Of the 20 to 25 patients in the active-infection cohort, 12 were critically ill and needed mechanical ventilation or ECMO. Of the 20 to 25 patients in the active-infection cohort, roughly 18 had comorbidities associated with unfavorable COVID-19 outcome. The repository of TCR and BCR sequences included under 70 time points from around 35 patients, and more than 8 million TCR sequences were analysed. Two patients belonged to both the recovered and active cohorts because samples were available from active disease and after recovery. For the repertoire analyses, the comparison was an age-matched reference group of under 50 healthy donors who were negative for COVID-19 antibodies. As many as 9 follow-up blood samples were collected from each patient, and in some individuals these samples spanned different disease stages. The paper's findings and limits, for the study overall: The size of the cohort was considered insufficient for assessing HLA contributions to COVID-19 susceptibility or severity. The recovered cohort had 2,300 or so exclusive TCR clusters, including under 40 low-pGen clusters. Strongly skewed TRBV/TRBJ gene usage was reported in patients with COVID-19. During active COVID-19 the TRB repertoires were highly clonal, but at recovery diversity and richness rose above the levels seen in healthy donors. Few blood samples were available from mildly ill patients while symptoms were present or from severe cases at early time points. It was stated that prospective validation of the reported TCR clusters was required before the clusters could be put to clinical use. Specific T cell subsets (CD4+/Treg/CD8+) and sorted SARS-CoV-2-responsive or tetramer+ T cells had not yet been sequenced, with those experiments still ongoing.

The cysteine opens and the phenylalanine closes a CDR3 of 16 amino acids. The kept DNA is CDR3 alone, 48 bases in frame from the first base. CDR1 and CDR2 are read off the germline V gene as MGHDK and SYGVNS. V is shortened by 2 bases, J by 4 bases, and the region joining them spans 12 bases. TRB repertoires were amplified from about 250-500 ng of genomic DNA extracted from blood. Instrument on record: Illumina MiSeq. Multiplex PCR with BIOMED2 TRB-A/B primer pools was used to amplify the TRB rearrangements. Illumina-compatible adapters and 7-nucleotide sample barcodes were attached to the amplicons through two consecutive PCRs. Phusion HS II polymerase was used for all library PCRs. The amplicons were purified from gel with the NucleoSpin Gel and PCR Clean-up kit, measured on Qubit, and combined at 4 nM. The quality of the amplicon pool was checked on an Agilent 2100 Bioanalyzer prior to Illumina next-generation sequencing. The authors processed their data as follows. MiXCR 3.0.8 with the default MiXCR reference library was used to annotate TRB rearrangements. Sequences with fewer than 2 reads and non-productive reads were filtered out, and every unique CDR3 nucleotide sequence was treated as a single clone. Clonality, diversity, richness and V-J gene usage were computed in R 3.5.1. GLIPH2 was used to cluster TCRs based on CDR3 similarity, and OLGA was used to calculate the generation probabilities. Only GLIPH2 clusters with at least four unique TCR clonotypes present in at least three individuals were retained. TCRdb itself trimmed the public reads at Q25 with fastp, ran MiXCR and retained productive beta chains. Every CDR3 protein is listed once, alongside the most common genes and DNA of its rows. TCRdb, not the original authors, processed these V and J calls. The sample contains a few thousand distinct CDR3 sequences, roughly a quarter of them found a single time. Clones ranked in the top ten supply 20% of the sample.

The chain uses TRBV25-1 and TRBJ2-6; TRBD2 could be the D gene, as 5 bases match. The specimen was blood. This TCR came from a human donor with active COVID-19. The nucleotide sequence is TGTGCCAGCAGTGAACAGGCCACGGGGGGGGCCAACGTCCTGACTTTC. Translated, this is CASSEQATGGANVLTF.